Below are 19 T cell receptor beta chains sequenced from a single sample in a study of cytomegalovirus exposure and HLA in healthy donors. Primers for the PCR totalled 60 Vbeta and 13 Jbeta. Data came from immunoSEQ multiplex PCR; TCRdb stores just in-frame clones and leaves some out. The table lists more than 95,000 clones, about 10% of them singletons. Sequenced sample: PBMCs. The receptors stem from a woman in her late teens or twenties in good health and CMV-seropositive.

This clone turned up a few times. The chain has TRBV27 and TRBJ2-1; 16 bases fit TRBD2. Trimming took 6 bases from V and 1 from J; bases not matched to a gene: 6. The V gene's germline CDR1 is MNHEY and CDR2 SMNVEV (reference sequence). CDR3 size: 18 residues. The CDR3 DNA reads as TGTGCCAGCAGCGCCGGGACTAGCGGGAGGGAGTCCTACAATGAGCAGTTCTTC. Protein sequence: CASSAGTSGRESYNEQFF.

V and J are TRBV29-1 and TRBJ2-1, with D perhaps matching TRBD2 (5 bases). The CDR3 is made up of 15 amino acids. Between the trimmed V and J ends, which lost 4 bases and 2 bases, there was a span of 15 bases. Germline CDR1 is SQVTM and CDR2 is ANQGSEA. CDR3 region: CSVVLTAGPYNEQFF. CDR3 DNA: TGCAGCGTTGTGTTAACGGCGGGCCCCTACAATGAGCAGTTCTTC.

The table lists this clone with a few counts. CDR3 bases: TGTGCCAGCAGCCAGCTAGCTTACCAAGAGACCCAGTACTTC. Protein product: CASSQLAYQETQYF. This chain uses TRBV4-2 with TRBJ2-5; tentative D call: TRBD2 (5 bases). The CDR3 totals 14 residues. The V end was cut by 3 bases, the J end by 0 bases, with 8 bases between. Germline V gene lookup returns CDR1 LGHNA and CDR2 YNFKEQ.

The V call is TRBV27, the J call TRBJ1-1, with D possibly TRBD1 on 6 matching bases. This CDR3 is 13 amino acids long. The germline V and J ends were trimmed by 8 bases and 6 bases, with 16 bases remaining between them. CDR1 MNHEY and CDR2 SMNVEV come from the germline V gene (reference sequence). Written as DNA, the CDR3 is TGTGCCAGCGGACCACGGACAGCCTCTGAAGCTTTCTTT. Amino acids: CASGPRTASEAFF.

The chain joins TRBV30 to TRBJ2-7; D might be TRBD2 (5 bases). The germline V gene encodes CDR1 GTSNPN and CDR2 SVGIG (reference sequence). The CDR3 spans 13 residues. Trimming took off 3 bases at V and 6 bases at J, with 15 bases between the two ends. CDR3 residues: CAWSWPTGSEQYF. The CDR3 region has the DNA TGTGCCTGGAGCTGGCCAACGGGGAGCGAGCAGTACTTC.

V gene TRBV18 combines with J gene TRBJ1-3, with 7 bases matching TRBD1. The CDR3 contains 15 residues. Germline CDR1 reads KGHSH; CDR2 reads LQKENI. V lost 3 bases, J lost 4 bases, and 6 bases stayed unmatched. The CDR3 region has the DNA TGTGCCAGCTCACCGTACGGGACAGCAGGAAACACCATATATTTT. Its protein is CASSPYGTAGNTIYF.

The chain uses TRBV27 and TRBJ2-2; D is possibly TRBD2 (6 bases). The CDR3 length is 14 residues. The germline gives CDR1 MNHEY, CDR2 SMNVEV (reference sequence). V gave up 6 bases and J gave up 2 bases, with 10 bases separating them. CDR3 loop: CASSTGLNTGELFF. The DNA for the CDR3 is TGTGCCAGCAGCACGGGACTCAACACCGGGGAGCTGTTTTTT.

This clone turned up a few times. V usage is TRBV7-3 and J usage is TRBJ2-1; D call uncertain. The CDR3 is 12 residues long. The V gene lost 5 bases and the J gene lost 9 bases, with 11 bases spanning the gap. Germline CDR1 and CDR2: SGHTA and FQGTGA. The CDR3 DNA sequence: TGTGCCAGCAGCGCTGGATCGGGTGAGCAGTTCTTC. It specifies CASSAGSGEQFF.

This clone showed up just once. This chain links TRBV6-6 with TRBJ1-2, with TRBD1 as a possible D gene (6 bases). V was cut by 6 bases and J by 8 bases, with 22 bases left in between. Germline V gene lookup returns CDR1 MNHNY and CDR2 SVGAGI (reference sequence). The CDR3 runs 15 residues. In DNA form, the CDR3 reads TGTGCCAGCAGAGAGGGGGGCGGGAGAGGTAGAGGCTACACCTTC. It translates to CASREGGGRGRGYTF.

A few counts support this clone. The rearrangement uses TRBV5-1 and TRBJ2-6; D possibly corresponds to TRBD1 (6 bases). CDR3 size: 16 residues. V lost 5 bases to trimming and J lost 0 bases, with 12 bases between them. Germline CDR1 SGHRS, CDR2 YFSETQ. CDR3 sequence: CASRDKQGSGANVLTF. For the CDR3, the DNA is TGCGCCAGCAGGGATAAACAGGGCTCTGGGGCCAACGTCCTGACTTTC.

This clone has only a few counts. The rearrangement links TRBV7-9 to TRBJ2-4; 11 bases are shared with TRBD1. This CDR3 is built from 16 residues. Germline V gene data show CDR1 as SEHNR and CDR2 as FQNEAQ (reference sequence). Trimming removed 5 bases from V and 8 bases from J; junction bases left unmatched: 11. Here the CDR3 reads CASSITWGQGEHIQYF. The CDR3 DNA reads TGTGCCAGCAGCATTACCTGGGGACAGGGGGAGCACATTCAGTACTTC. Supplemented by reference TRBV7-9 and TRBJ2-4, the full variable domain reads DTGVSQNPRHKITKRGQNVTFRCDPISEHNRLYWYRQTLGQGPEFLTYFQNEAQLEKSRLLSDRFSAERPKGSFSTLEIQRTEQGDSAMYLCASSITWGQGEHIQYFGAGTRLSVL.

The chain employs TRBV19 and TRBJ2-3; maybe TRBD2 (5 bases). The ends were cut back, 6 bases at V and 3 bases at J, with 10 bases in the middle. This CDR3 contains 13 residues. Germline CDR1 and CDR2: LNHDA and SQIVND (reference sequence). The CDR3, as DNA: TGTGCCAGTAGGCAGACTATAACAGATACGCAGTATTTT. Its translation is CASRQTITDTQYF. Using reference TRBV19 and TRBJ2-3 for the parts outside the CDR3, the full variable domain is DGGITQSPKYLFRKEGQNVTLSCEQNLNHDAMYWYRQDPGQGLRLIYYSQIVNDFQKGDIAEGYSVSREKKESFPLTVTSAQKNPTAFYLCASRQTITDTQYFGPGTRLTVL.

The chain recombines TRBV19 with TRBJ2-6; 7 bases map to TRBD1. Germline CDR1 and CDR2: LNHDA and SQIVND (reference sequence). V shed 3 bases, J shed 9 bases, and the junction held 8 bases outside the gene matches. The CDR3 runs to 15 residues. CDR3 loop: CASSIAGGWGNVLTF. As DNA, the CDR3 is TGTGCCAGTAGTATTGCAGGGGGTTGGGGCAACGTCCTGACTTTC.

This clone was seen only a few times. V is TRBV19 and J is TRBJ2-5; 11 bases are shared with TRBD2. CDR3 length: 15 residues. V was pared by 4 bases and J by 4 bases, with 5 bases of the junction left unmatched. CDR1 and CDR2 from the germline V gene are LNHDA and SQIVND (reference sequence). In DNA, the CDR3 is TGTGCCAGTAGTACCCTAGCGGGAGGAGGAGAGACCCAGTACTTC. Its protein product is CASSTLAGGGETQYF.

The chain joins TRBV29-1 to TRBJ2-7; the D is unclear. The V end was cut by 1 base, the J end by 3 bases, with 7 bases between. The CDR3 length is 12 residues. The V gene's germline CDR1 is SQVTM and CDR2 ANQGSEA. The CDR3 is CSVEVSVYEQYF. CDR3 nucleotide sequence: TGCAGCGTTGAAGTTTCTGTCTACGAGCAGTACTTC.

J is TRBJ2-3 and V is TRBV28; the match to TRBD1 covers 8 bases. Germline V gene sequence: CDR1 MDHEN, CDR2 SYDVKM. The CDR3 covers 15 residues. J was trimmed by 5 bases and V by 6 bases; bases with no gene match: 10. CDR3 DNA sequence: TGTGCCAGCAGCCCTGGGGACAGGATCGTAGATACGCAGTATTTT. The encoded protein is CASSPGDRIVDTQYF.

This clone was observed a few times. The rearrangement links TRBV7-3 to TRBJ1-1; 11 bases are shared with TRBD1. CDR1 SGHTA and CDR2 FQGTGA come from the germline V gene. Trimming cost V 2 bases and J 10 bases; bases outside gene matches: 3. The CDR3 runs to 13 residues. CDR3 sequence (DNA): TGTGCCAGCAGCTTAGGACAGGGGGCGGGAGCTTTCTTT. Amino acid sequence: CASSLGQGAGAFF.

The gene calls are TRBV6-1 and TRBJ1-5, with D possibly TRBD1 on 5 matching bases. Germline V gene lookup returns CDR1 MNHNS and CDR2 SASEGT. V dropped 3 bases and J dropped 7 bases, with 19 bases sitting between them. The CDR3 is 16 residues long. The CDR3 nucleotides read TGTGCCAGCAGTGATGGGGTAGTTGGGGCCGGCCAGCCCCAGCATTTT. Residues: CASSDGVVGAGQPQHF.

The chain couples TRBV5-6 to TRBJ1-1; D gene unclear. This CDR3 spans 12 amino acids. V lost 2 bases to trimming and J lost 9 bases, with 11 bases between them. Germline V gene data show CDR1 as SGHDT and CDR2 as YYEEEE. The CDR3 loop reads CASSFLLTQAFF. CDR3 DNA: TGTGCCAGCAGCTTTTTACTTACCCAAGCTTTCTTT.